The clone carrying this T cell receptor (beta chain) was observed at least ten times. TCRdb ran MiXCR on the RT-PCR reads and lists one entry per CDR3 protein. The data contain about a million distinct CDR3 sequences, roughly 18% of them singletons. The data were obtained in a study of patients and donors after allogeneic stem cell transplantation. The CDR3 sequence is 15 residues long. Germline loops: CDR1 ENHRY, CDR2 SYGVKD. The V gene lost 2 bases and the J gene lost 7 bases, with 15 bases spanning the gap. The chain is built from TRBV10-3 and TRBJ1-5, with D unresolved. Sequencing was carried out using blood, either unsorted or a sorted T cell fraction (not recorded which). The TCR originated in a human donor who was either an allogeneic HSCT recipient or a stem cell or donor lymphocyte infusion donor (not recorded which). It is not recorded whose cells these are; they may come from a transplant donor. CDR3: CAISEKGGLSQPQHF. The CDR3 bases are TGTGCCATCAGTGAGAAGGGAGGGCTAAGCCAGCCCCAGCATTTT.